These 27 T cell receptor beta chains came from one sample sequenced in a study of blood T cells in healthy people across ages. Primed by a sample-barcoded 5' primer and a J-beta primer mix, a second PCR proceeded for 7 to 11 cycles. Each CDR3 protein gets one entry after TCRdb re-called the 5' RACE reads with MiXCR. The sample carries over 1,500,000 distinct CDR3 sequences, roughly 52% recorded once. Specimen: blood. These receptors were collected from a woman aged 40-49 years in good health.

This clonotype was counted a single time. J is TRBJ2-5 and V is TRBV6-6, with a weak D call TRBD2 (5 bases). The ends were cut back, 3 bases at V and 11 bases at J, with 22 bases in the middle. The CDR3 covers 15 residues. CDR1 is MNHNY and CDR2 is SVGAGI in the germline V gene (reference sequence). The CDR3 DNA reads TGTGCCAGCAGTTATTTATCCGCCGCCGAGGGTGAGCAGTACTTC. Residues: CASSYLSAAEGEQYF.

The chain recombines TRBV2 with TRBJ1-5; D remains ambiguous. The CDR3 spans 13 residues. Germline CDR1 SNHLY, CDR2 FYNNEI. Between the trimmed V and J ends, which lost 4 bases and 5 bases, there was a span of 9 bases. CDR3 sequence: CASSAGSYQPQHF. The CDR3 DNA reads TGTGCCAGCAGTGCTGGGAGCTATCAGCCCCAGCATTTT. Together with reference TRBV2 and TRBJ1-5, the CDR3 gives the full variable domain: EPEVTQTPSHQVTQMGQEVILRCVPISNHLYFYWYRQILGQKVEFLVSFYNNEISEKSEIFDDQFSVERPDGSNFTLKIRSTKLEDSAMYFCASSAGSYQPQHFGDGTRLSIL.

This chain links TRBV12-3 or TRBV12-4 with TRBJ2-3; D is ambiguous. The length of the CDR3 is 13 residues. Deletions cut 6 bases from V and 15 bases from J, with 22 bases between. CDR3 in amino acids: CASSQLSTDVQYF. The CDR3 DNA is TGTGCCAGCAGCCAACTCAGCACAGATGTGCAATATTTT.

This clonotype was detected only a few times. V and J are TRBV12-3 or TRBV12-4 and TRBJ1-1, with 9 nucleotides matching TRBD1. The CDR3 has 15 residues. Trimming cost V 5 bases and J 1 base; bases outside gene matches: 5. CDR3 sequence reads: CASSLTGGPNTEAFF. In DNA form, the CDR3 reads TGTGCCAGCAGTCTCACAGGGGGCCCGAACACTGAAGCTTTCTTT.

This chain's CDR3 is CASSEIQYNEQFF. CDR3 DNA sequence: TGTGCCAGCAGTGAAATTCAATACAATGAGCAGTTCTTC. The chain links TRBV6-1 to TRBJ2-1; D is unresolved. The CDR3 is 13 amino acids. The germline V gene encodes CDR1 MNHNS and CDR2 SASEGT. The V end lost 2 bases, the J end lost 4 bases, and 6 bases lay between the germline ends.

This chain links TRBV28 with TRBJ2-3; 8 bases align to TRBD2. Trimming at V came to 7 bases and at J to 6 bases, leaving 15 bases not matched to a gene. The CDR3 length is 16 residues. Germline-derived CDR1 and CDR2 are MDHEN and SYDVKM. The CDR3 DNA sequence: TGTGCCAGCACCGGGGGGGGATTGAATTCTAGGGATACGCAGTATTTT. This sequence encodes CASTGGGLNSRDTQYF. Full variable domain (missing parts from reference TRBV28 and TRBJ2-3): DVKVTQSSRYLVKRTGEKVFLECVQDMDHENMFWYRQDPGLGLRLIYFSYDVKMKEKGDIPEGYSVSREKKERFSLILESASTNQTSMYLCASTGGGLNSRDTQYFGPGTRLTVL.

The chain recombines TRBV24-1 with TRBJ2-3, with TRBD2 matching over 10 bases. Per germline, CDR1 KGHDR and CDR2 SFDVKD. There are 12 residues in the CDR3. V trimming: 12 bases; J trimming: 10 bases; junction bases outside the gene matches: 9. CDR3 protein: CAVGSGTSAQYF. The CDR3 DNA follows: TGTGCCGTCGGTTCCGGGACTAGCGCGCAGTATTTT.

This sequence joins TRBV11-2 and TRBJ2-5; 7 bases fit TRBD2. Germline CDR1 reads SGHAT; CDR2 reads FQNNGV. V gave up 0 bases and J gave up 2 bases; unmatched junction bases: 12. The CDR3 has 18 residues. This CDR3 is CASSLDAIPAGRQETQYF. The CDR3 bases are TGTGCCAGCAGCTTAGACGCCATCCCAGCGGGAAGGCAAGAGACCCAGTACTTC.

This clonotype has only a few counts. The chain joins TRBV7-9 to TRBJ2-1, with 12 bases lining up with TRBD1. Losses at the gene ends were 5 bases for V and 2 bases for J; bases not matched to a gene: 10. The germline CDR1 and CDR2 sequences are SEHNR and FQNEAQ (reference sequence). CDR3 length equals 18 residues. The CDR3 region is CASSPGTGGSSPYNEQFF. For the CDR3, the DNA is TGTGCCAGCAGCCCCGGGACAGGGGGCTCTTCGCCCTACAATGAGCAGTTCTTC. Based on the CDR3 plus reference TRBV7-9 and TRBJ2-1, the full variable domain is DTGVSQNPRHKITKRGQNVTFRCDPISEHNRLYWYRQTLGQGPEFLTYFQNEAQLEKSRLLSDRFSAERPKGSFSTLEIQRTEQGDSAMYLCASSPGTGGSSPYNEQFFGPGTRLTVL.

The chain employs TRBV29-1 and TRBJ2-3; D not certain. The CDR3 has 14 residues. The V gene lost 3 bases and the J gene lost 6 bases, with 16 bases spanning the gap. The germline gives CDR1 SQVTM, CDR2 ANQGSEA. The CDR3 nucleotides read TGCAGCGTTGATGGGTTAGCTGCCCGGGATACGCAGTATTTT. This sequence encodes CSVDGLAARDTQYF.

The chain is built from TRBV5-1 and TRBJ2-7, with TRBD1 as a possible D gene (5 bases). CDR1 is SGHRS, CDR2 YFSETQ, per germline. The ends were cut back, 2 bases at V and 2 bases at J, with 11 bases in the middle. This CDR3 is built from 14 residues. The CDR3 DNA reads TGCGCCAGCAGCTTTTGGCAGGGCCCCTACGAGCAGTACTTC. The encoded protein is CASSFWQGPYEQYF.

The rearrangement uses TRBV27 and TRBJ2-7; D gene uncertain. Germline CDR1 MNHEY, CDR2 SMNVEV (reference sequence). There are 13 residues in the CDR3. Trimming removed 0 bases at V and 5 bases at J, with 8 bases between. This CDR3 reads CASSLSSLNEQYF. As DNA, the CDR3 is TGTGCCAGCAGTTTATCGTCTCTCAACGAGCAGTACTTC.

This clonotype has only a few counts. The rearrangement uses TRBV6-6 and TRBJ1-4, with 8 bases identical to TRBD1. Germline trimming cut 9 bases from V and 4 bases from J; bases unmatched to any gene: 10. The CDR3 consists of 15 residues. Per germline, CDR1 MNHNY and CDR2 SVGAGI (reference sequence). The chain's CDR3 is CASRTGTGVNEKLFF. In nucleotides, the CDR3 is TGTGCCAGTAGAACCGGGACAGGCGTTAATGAAAAACTGTTTTTT.

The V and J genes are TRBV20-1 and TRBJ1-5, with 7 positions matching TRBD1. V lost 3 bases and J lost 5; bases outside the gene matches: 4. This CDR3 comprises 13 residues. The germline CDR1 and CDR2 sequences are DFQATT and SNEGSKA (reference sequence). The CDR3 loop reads CSASGDSDQPQHF. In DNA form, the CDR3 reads TGCAGTGCTAGCGGGGACAGCGATCAGCCCCAGCATTTT.

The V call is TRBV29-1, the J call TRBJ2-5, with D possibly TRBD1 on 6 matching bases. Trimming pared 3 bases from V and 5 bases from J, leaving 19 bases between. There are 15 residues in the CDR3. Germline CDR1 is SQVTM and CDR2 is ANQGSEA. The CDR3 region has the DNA TGCAGCGTTGACTTGGCGACAGGCCCTGGGGAGACCCAGTACTTC. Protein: CSVDLATGPGETQYF.

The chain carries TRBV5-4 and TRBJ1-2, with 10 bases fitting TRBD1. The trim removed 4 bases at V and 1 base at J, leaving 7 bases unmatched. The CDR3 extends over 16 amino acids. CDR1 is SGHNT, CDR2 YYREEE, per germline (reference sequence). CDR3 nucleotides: TGTGCCAGCAGCAACCGGGACAGGGGTTTTAACTATGGCTACACCTTC. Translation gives CASSNRDRGFNYGYTF.

In DNA, the CDR3 is TGTGCCAGCAGCCAAGATCCGTTCGGAGAGGGGACTAATGAAAAACTGTTTTTT. It yields the protein CASSQDPFGEGTNEKLFF. The V call is TRBV4-2, the J call TRBJ1-4; D may be TRBD1 (5 bases). Trimming cost V 0 bases and J 2 bases, with 16 bases left between them. The CDR3 has 18 amino acids. CDR1 is LGHNA, CDR2 YNFKEQ, per germline.

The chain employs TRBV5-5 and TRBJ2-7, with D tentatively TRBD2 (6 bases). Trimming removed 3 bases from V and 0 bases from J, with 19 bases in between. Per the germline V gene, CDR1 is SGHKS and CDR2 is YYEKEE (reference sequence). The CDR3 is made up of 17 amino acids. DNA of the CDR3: TGTGCCAGCAGCTCCGCGCCGATCGGCGGGGCCTCCTACGAGCAGTACTTC. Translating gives CASSSAPIGGASYEQYF. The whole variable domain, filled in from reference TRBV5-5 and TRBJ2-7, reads DAGVTQSPTHLIKTRGQQVTLRCSPISGHKSVSWYQQVLGQGPQFIFQYYEKEERGRGNFPDRFSARQFPNYSSELNVNALLLGDSALYLCASSSAPIGGASYEQYFGPGTRLTVT.

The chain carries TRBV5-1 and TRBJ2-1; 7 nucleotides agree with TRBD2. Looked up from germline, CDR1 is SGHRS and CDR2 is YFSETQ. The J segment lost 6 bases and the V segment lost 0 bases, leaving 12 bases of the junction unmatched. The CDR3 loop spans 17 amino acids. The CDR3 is CASSLVLARGGGNEQFF. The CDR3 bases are TGCGCCAGCAGCTTGGTACTAGCGAGAGGAGGAGGCAATGAGCAGTTCTTC.

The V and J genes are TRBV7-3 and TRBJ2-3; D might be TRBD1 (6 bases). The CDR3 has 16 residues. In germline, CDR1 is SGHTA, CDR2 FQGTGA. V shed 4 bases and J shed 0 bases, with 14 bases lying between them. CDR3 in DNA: TGTGCCAGCAGCTCCAGACAGGAAGGAAGCACAGATACGCAGTATTTT. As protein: CASSSRQEGSTDTQYF. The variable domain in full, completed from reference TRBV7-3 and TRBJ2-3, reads GAGVSQTPSNKVTEKGKYVELRCDPISGHTALYWYRQSLGQGPEFLIYFQGTGAADDSGLPNDRFFAVRPEGSVSTLKIQRTERGDSAVYLCASSSRQEGSTDTQYFGPGTRLTVL.

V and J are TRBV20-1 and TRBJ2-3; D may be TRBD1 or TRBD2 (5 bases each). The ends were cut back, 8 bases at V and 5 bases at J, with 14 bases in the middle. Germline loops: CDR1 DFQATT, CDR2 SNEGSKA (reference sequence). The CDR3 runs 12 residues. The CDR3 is CSTGTRGDTQYF. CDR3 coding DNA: TGCAGTACCGGGACCCGCGGAGATACGCAGTATTTT.

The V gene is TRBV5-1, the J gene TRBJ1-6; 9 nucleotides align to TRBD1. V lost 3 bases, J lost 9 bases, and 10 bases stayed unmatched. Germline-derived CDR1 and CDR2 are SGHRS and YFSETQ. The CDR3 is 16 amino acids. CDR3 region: CASSYNAGTGPSPLHF. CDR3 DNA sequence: TGCGCCAGCAGCTACAACGCCGGGACAGGGCCTTCACCCCTCCACTTT. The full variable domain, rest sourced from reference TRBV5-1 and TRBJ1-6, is KAGVTQTPRYLIKTRGQQVTLSCSPISGHRSVSWYQQTPGQGLQFLFEYFSETQRNKGNFPGRFSGRQFSNSRSEMNVSTLELGDSALYLCASSYNAGTGPSPLHFGNGTRLTVT.

The CDR3 sequence is CASSYTYRTGRGETQYF. CDR3 nucleotide sequence: TGTGCCAGCAGTTACACCTACCGGACAGGGAGGGGAGAGACCCAGTACTTC. V usage is TRBV6-5 and J usage is TRBJ2-5; the D gene is possibly TRBD1 (8 bases). Trimming cost V 2 bases and J 4 bases, with 20 bases left between them. This CDR3 comprises 17 residues. Germline V gene sequence: CDR1 MNHEY, CDR2 SVGAGI.

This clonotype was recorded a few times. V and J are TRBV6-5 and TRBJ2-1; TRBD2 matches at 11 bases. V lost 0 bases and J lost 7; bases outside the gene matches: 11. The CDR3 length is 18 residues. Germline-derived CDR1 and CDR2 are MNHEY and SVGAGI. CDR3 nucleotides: TGTGCCAGCAGTTACTCGGGTATAGCGGGGGGGCCGGGGAATGAGCAGTTCTTC. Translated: CASSYSGIAGGPGNEQFF.

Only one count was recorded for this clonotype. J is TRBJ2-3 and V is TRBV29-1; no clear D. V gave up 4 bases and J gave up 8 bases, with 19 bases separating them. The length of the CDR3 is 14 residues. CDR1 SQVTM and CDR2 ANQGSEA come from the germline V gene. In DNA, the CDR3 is TGCAGCGTTGCTTCTACGACCCTCGTTTGTACGCAGTATTTT. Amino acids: CSVASTTLVCTQYF.

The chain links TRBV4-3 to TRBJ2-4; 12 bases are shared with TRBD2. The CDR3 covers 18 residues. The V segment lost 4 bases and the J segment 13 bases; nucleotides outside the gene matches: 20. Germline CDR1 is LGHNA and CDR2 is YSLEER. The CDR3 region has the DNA TGCGCCAGCAGCCGAGATACAACTAGCGGGGGGACCTACAATGAGCAGTACTTC. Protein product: CASSRDTTSGGTYNEQYF.

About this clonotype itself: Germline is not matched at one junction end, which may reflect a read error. The CDR3, as DNA: TGTGCCAGCAGCCTATCCCCTCCGGGGCTTCCTACATCCACTCAGTCCCAGCATTTT. Residues: CASSLSPPGLPTSTQSQHF. This chain links TRBV7-9 with TRBJ1-5; the D gene is possibly TRBD1 (5 bases). Germline V gene lookup returns CDR1 SEHNR and CDR2 FQNEAQ (reference sequence). CDR3 length: 19 amino acids.